This passage covers 25 T cell receptor beta chains from one sample sequenced in a study of cytomegalovirus exposure and HLA in healthy donors. The study ran its PCR with 60 Vbeta and 13 Jbeta primers. The method was immunoSEQ multiplex PCR; TCRdb's version includes in-frame clones alone and lacks a portion of them. The data show over 100,000 clones, around 64% seen once. What was sequenced was PBMCs. The receptors come from a young man in good health and CMV-seropositive.

The rearrangement joins TRBV7-9 to TRBJ1-4; 9 bases line up with TRBD1. Germline CDR1 and CDR2: SEHNR and FQNEAQ (reference sequence). The V segment lost 5 bases and the J segment 7 bases; nucleotides outside the gene matches: 5. This CDR3 contains 14 residues. The CDR3 DNA follows: TGTGCCAGCAGCCTGACAGGGGGTACTGAAAAACTGTTTTTT. This gives the protein CASSLTGGTEKLFF.

This clone showed up just a few times. The rearrangement joins TRBV29-1 to TRBJ1-2, with 8 bases aligning to TRBD1. The CDR3 consists of 12 residues. V shed 3 bases, J shed 7 bases, and the junction held 4 bases outside the gene matches. Germline lookup yields CDR1 SQVTM and CDR2 ANQGSEA. This chain's CDR3 is CSVETGEVGYTF. For the CDR3, the DNA is TGCAGCGTTGAGACAGGGGAGGTTGGCTACACCTTC.

This chain connects TRBV13 to TRBJ1-1, with D possibly TRBD1 on 5 matching bases. Germline CDR1 and CDR2: PRHDT and FYEKMQ (reference sequence). The CDR3 loop spans 15 amino acids. Trimming took off 2 bases at V and 4 bases at J, with 14 bases between the two ends. Here the CDR3 reads CASSLMGWGGTEAFF. CDR3 DNA: TGTGCCAGCAGCTTAATGGGGTGGGGGGGCACTGAAGCTTTCTTT.

The chain carries TRBV30 and TRBJ2-7; 9 nucleotides agree with TRBD1. CDR1 GTSNPN and CDR2 SVGIG come from the germline V gene (reference sequence). V lost 3 bases, J lost 5 bases, and 5 bases stayed unmatched. This CDR3 contains 13 residues. CDR3 sequence: CAWRKQGANEQYF. Here the CDR3 DNA reads TGTGCCTGGAGAAAACAGGGGGCAAACGAGCAGTACTTC.

This chain links TRBV11-2 with TRBJ2-1, with 7 bases that match TRBD2. J was trimmed by 6 bases and V by 6 bases; bases with no gene match: 8. From germline, CDR1 is SGHAT and CDR2 FQNNGV. The CDR3 is made up of 14 amino acids. CDR3 sequence (DNA): TGTGCCAGCAGGGGCAGCGGGGCGTCCAATGAGCAGTTCTTC. It codes for CASRGSGASNEQFF. The full variable domain, completed using reference TRBV11-2 and TRBJ2-1, is EAGVAQSPRYKIIEKRQSVAFWCNPISGHATLYWYQQILGQGPKLLIQFQNNGVVDDSQLPKDRFSAERLKGVDSTLKIQPAKLEDSAVYLCASRGSGASNEQFFGPGTRLTVL.

This chain uses TRBV19 with TRBJ1-2; D perhaps matches TRBD1 (5 bases). V lost 3 bases and J 6 bases, leaving 17 bases between the germline ends. The CDR3 has 15 amino acids. The germline gives CDR1 LNHDA, CDR2 SQIVND (reference sequence). The CDR3 reads CASSIWAYRSDGYTF. CDR3 bases: TGTGCCAGTAGTATCTGGGCTTACAGGTCCGATGGCTACACCTTC.

This sequence joins TRBV4-1 and TRBJ1-1; 9 bases match TRBD1. This CDR3 region has 14 residues. Germline CDR1 reads MGHRA; CDR2 reads YSYEKL. Unmatched junction bases numbered 6, after V lost 4 bases and J lost 6 bases. The CDR3 loop reads CASSLSGQGPEAFF. The CDR3, as DNA: TGCGCCAGCAGCCTTTCGGGACAGGGTCCTGAAGCTTTCTTT.

This chain connects TRBV5-1 to TRBJ1-1, with a weak D call TRBD1 (6 bases). CDR1 is SGHRS, CDR2 YFSETQ, per germline. V lost 1 base and J lost 6, with 16 bases in between. The CDR3 has 15 residues. DNA for the CDR3: TGCGCCAGCAGCTTGAAACAGGGCGTAGTAGCTGAAGCTTTCTTT. It translates to CASSLKQGVVAEAFF.

CDR3 in amino acids: CATSEVVGYNEQFF. The CDR3 DNA reads TGTGCCACCTCGGAGGTAGTAGGCTACAATGAGCAGTTCTTC. V usage is TRBV10-3 and J usage is TRBJ2-1, with D tentatively TRBD2 (5 bases). This CDR3 is built from 14 residues. V was cut by 10 bases and J by 3 bases, with 16 bases left in between. From germline, CDR1 is ENHRY and CDR2 SYGVKD.

CDR3 DNA: TGTGCCAGCAGCCCGGGACAGGGGCAATGGGAGCAGTTCTTC. It yields the protein CASSPGQGQWEQFF. The V call is TRBV11-3, the J call TRBJ2-1; TRBD1 aligns across 10 bases. V dropped 5 bases and J dropped 10; count of bases not matched to a gene: 8. This CDR3 region has 14 residues. The V gene's germline CDR1 is SGHNT and CDR2 YENEEA.

This rearrangement joins TRBV5-1 to TRBJ2-1, with 13 nucleotides matching TRBD2. Germline assignment: CDR1 SGHRS and CDR2 YFSETQ. The J segment lost 0 bases and the V segment lost 0 bases, leaving 12 bases of the junction unmatched. CDR3 size: 21 residues. Here the CDR3 reads CASSLEVTGTSGAPSYNEQFF. DNA for the CDR3: TGCGCCAGCAGCTTGGAGGTCACCGGGACTAGCGGGGCCCCCTCCTACAATGAGCAGTTCTTC.

On this clone itself: The identical CDR3 is also encoded by other nucleotide sequences in the sample. The chain's CDR3 is CASSPVGGAGIANEQFF. Here the CDR3 DNA reads TGTGCCAGCTCACCGGTCGGCGGAGCGGGGATTGCCAATGAGCAGTTCTTC. The chain has TRBV18 and TRBJ2-1; 7 bases map to TRBD2. Per the germline V gene, CDR1 is KGHSH and CDR2 is LQKENI. The CDR3 runs to 17 residues. V shed 3 bases and J 6 bases; nucleotides not matched to a gene: 14.

The rearrangement joins TRBV4-1 to TRBJ2-4; 7 nucleotides align to TRBD2. Per the germline V gene, CDR1 is MGHRA and CDR2 is YSYEKL. The CDR3 runs to 14 residues. V lost 4 bases and J lost 5; bases outside the gene matches: 5. CDR3 residues: CASSRGRGENIQYF. The DNA of the CDR3 is TGCGCCAGCAGCCGAGGACGGGGGGAAAACATTCAGTACTTC.

The chain couples TRBV5-6 to TRBJ2-1, with D possibly TRBD2 on 6 matching bases. The CDR3 covers 13 residues. Trimming shortened V by 6 bases and J by 9 bases, and 16 bases separated the two germline ends. Germline lookup yields CDR1 SGHDT and CDR2 YYEEEE. CDR3 nucleotide sequence: TGTGCCAGCAACCTGGGGGGAAGCGGTGAGCAGTTCTTC. Translating gives CASNLGGSGEQFF.

The chain has TRBV6-5 and TRBJ1-1; D uncertain. With 5 bases removed from V and 0 bases from J, the gap between germline ends came to 4 bases. The CDR3 is 12 residues long. CDR1 and CDR2 (germline): MNHEY, SVGAGI. CDR3 residues: CASSALNTEAFF. The DNA of the CDR3 is TGTGCCAGCAGTGCGTTGAACACTGAAGCTTTCTTT.

The V call is TRBV6-4, the J call TRBJ1-6; a possible D gene is TRBD1 (5 bases). V lost 0 bases and J 6 bases, leaving 6 bases between the germline ends. Germline assignment: CDR1 MRHNA and CDR2 SNTAGT. The CDR3 runs to 14 residues. The DNA of the CDR3 is TGTGCCAGCAGTGACTCGGGACTTAATTCACCCCTCCACTTT. Protein sequence: CASSDSGLNSPLHF.

The chain combines TRBV10-2 with TRBJ1-1; D unresolved. The V gene lost 4 bases and the J gene lost 5 bases, with 8 bases spanning the gap. CDR1 is WSHSY and CDR2 is SAAADI in the germline V gene. The CDR3 is 12 amino acids. The CDR3 DNA sequence: TGCGCCAGCAGTGTTGGAGGGACTGAAGCTTTCTTT. It codes for CASSVGGTEAFF.

The chain is built from TRBV5-6 and TRBJ2-3, with 7 bases identical to TRBD2. The V segment lost 7 bases and the J segment 2 bases; nucleotides outside the gene matches: 4. This CDR3 has 13 amino acids. Germline assignment: CDR1 SGHDT and CDR2 YYEEEE. CDR3: CASGAGSTDTQYF. DNA for the CDR3: TGTGCCAGCGGAGCGGGGTCCACAGATACGCAGTATTTT.

The genes are TRBV5-1 and TRBJ2-1; possibly TRBD1 for D (6 bases). CDR1 and CDR2 from the germline V gene are SGHRS and YFSETQ. Trimming removed 2 bases from V and 0 bases from J, with 9 bases in between. The CDR3 sequence is 15 residues long. The CDR3 loop reads CASSFRGNSYNEQFF. In DNA form, the CDR3 reads TGCGCCAGCAGCTTCAGGGGAAACTCCTACAATGAGCAGTTCTTC.

The V and J genes are TRBV9 and TRBJ1-1; D is unresolved. The V gene's germline CDR1 is SGDLS and CDR2 YYNGEE. Trimming removed 0 bases from V and 8 bases from J, with 11 bases in between. The CDR3 length is 13 residues. In nucleotides, the CDR3 is TGTGCCAGCAGCGTAGTTAGCCCGACGGAAGCTTTCTTT. Translating gives CASSVVSPTEAFF.

This chain joins TRBV7-9 and TRBJ1-2; TRBD1 agrees at 7 bases. There are 14 residues in the CDR3. V trimming: 7 bases; J trimming: 7 bases; junction bases outside the gene matches: 12. Looked up from germline, CDR1 is SEHNR and CDR2 is FQNEAQ (reference sequence). CDR3 residues: CASTQDRAFGGYTF. In DNA, the CDR3 is TGTGCCAGCACCCAAGACAGGGCCTTCGGTGGCTACACCTTC.

The chain joins TRBV29-1 to TRBJ1-6; 7 bases match TRBD1. Germline CDR1 is SQVTM and CDR2 is ANQGSEA. There are 16 residues in the CDR3. CDR3 loop: CPGGGVTQDHNSPLHF. The DNA of the CDR3 is TGCCCCGGAGGGGGCGTGACCCAGGACCATAATTCACCCCTCCACTTT.

This chain connects TRBV29-1 to TRBJ1-1, with TRBD1 matching over 8 bases. V trimming: 7 bases; J trimming: 5 bases; junction bases outside the gene matches: 6. Per the germline V gene, CDR1 is SQVTM and CDR2 is ANQGSEA. This CDR3 region has 12 residues. CDR3 sequence reads: CSGLTGGTEAFF. The CDR3 coding sequence is TGCAGCGGCCTTACAGGGGGTACTGAAGCTTTCTTT. Based on the CDR3 plus reference TRBV29-1 and TRBJ1-1, the full variable domain is SAVISQKPSRDICQRGTSLTIQCQVDSQVTMMFWYRQQPGQSLTLIATANQGSEATYESGFVIDKFPISRPNLTFSTLTVSNMSPEDSSIYLCSGLTGGTEAFFGQGTRLTVV.

The chain uses TRBV28 and TRBJ1-2; D is ambiguous. V lost 5 bases and J 4 bases, leaving 8 bases between the germline ends. This CDR3 contains 12 residues. CDR1 and CDR2 (germline): MDHEN, SYDVKM. The CDR3 is CASSRQRYGYTF. The CDR3 DNA reads as TGTGCCAGCAGTAGACAACGCTATGGCTACACCTTC.

V gene TRBV9 combines with J gene TRBJ1-1, with D possibly matching TRBD1 (5 bases). Germline loops: CDR1 SGDLS, CDR2 YYNGEE. Trimming took 2 bases from V and 4 from J, leaving 15 bases between them. The CDR3 covers 15 residues. CDR3 in DNA: TGTGCCAGCAGCGTCGGGACTCCCTGGGGCACTGAAGCTTTCTTT. Translated, it gives CASSVGTPWGTEAFF.